The 9 T cell receptor beta chains given below trace back to one sample, sequenced in a study of T cells in Graves' hyperthyroidism and ophthalmopathy. Amplification of TCR beta CDR3 regions was performed using RNA transcripts as template. When the TCR CDR3 underwent first-round RT-PCR, the HTBI primer set was used. From the multiplex PCR reads, TCRdb called clonotypes with MiXCR, one entry per CDR3 protein. The repertoire holds roughly 720,000 distinct CDR3 sequences, with roughly a sixth as singletons. Sequenced sample: blood. Receptors were obtained from a man between 50 and 59 years old with Graves' hyperthyroidism.

This clonotype was picked up many times. The rearrangement joins TRBV11-2 to TRBJ1-1; D unresolved. V was clipped by 2 bases and J by 3 bases, with 4 bases between them. Germline CDR1 and CDR2: SGHAT and FQNNGV. CDR3 length: 12 amino acids. This CDR3 reads CASSLWDTEAFF. CDR3 nucleotides: TGTGCCAGCAGCTTATGGGACACTGAAGCTTTCTTT.

The gene calls are TRBV29-1 and TRBJ2-1, with D tentatively TRBD2 (6 bases). Germline values: CDR1 SQVTM, CDR2 ANQGSEA. The CDR3 loop spans 14 amino acids. V lost 6 bases to trimming and J lost 4 bases, with 16 bases between them. CDR3 amino acids: CSVFGKREYNEQFF. The CDR3 nucleotides are TGCAGCGTGTTCGGAAAACGGGAGTACAATGAGCAGTTCTTC.

This clonotype was seen a few times. The chain is built from TRBV6-2 or TRBV6-3 and TRBJ1-3; D unresolved. Trimming took 7 bases from V and 0 from J, leaving 10 bases between them. This CDR3 has 14 residues. CDR1 MNHEY and CDR2 SVGEGT come from the germline V gene. The CDR3 coding sequence is TGTGCCAGCATGACTTCTTACTCTGGAAACACCATATATTTT. Residues: CASMTSYSGNTIYF.

In this sample, this clonotype turned up a few times. CDR3: CASSGPNQPQHF. The CDR3 DNA reads as TGTGCCAGTTCGGGACCTAATCAGCCCCAGCATTTT. The chain combines TRBV19 with TRBJ1-5; weak D call: TRBD1 (5 bases). Germline values: CDR1 LNHDA, CDR2 SQIVND (reference sequence). V was clipped by 8 bases and J by 4 bases, with 9 bases between them. The CDR3 spans 12 residues.

This chain uses TRBV24-1 with TRBJ2-1; a weak D match, TRBD1 (6 bases). The germline gives CDR1 KGHDR, CDR2 SFDVKD. The germline V and J ends were trimmed by 3 bases and 2 bases, with 22 bases remaining between them. The CDR3 is 19 residues long. The DNA of the CDR3 is TGTGCCACCAGTGATCCGTCCGACAGGACCCAGGGGACCTACAATGAGCAGTTCTTC. Translated, it gives CATSDPSDRTQGTYNEQFF.

This clonotype has just a few counts. This chain connects TRBV3-1 to TRBJ1-1, with a possible D match to TRBD1 (5 bases). The CDR3 length is 16 residues. Trimming stripped 0 bases from V and 1 base from J, with 12 bases between. Germline CDR1 and CDR2: LGHDT and YNNKEL (reference sequence). The CDR3 loop reads CASSQDRGWRNTEAFF. For the CDR3, the DNA is TGTGCCAGCAGCCAAGATCGGGGGTGGAGGAACACTGAAGCTTTCTTT.

Only a few counts were recorded for this clonotype. This chain connects TRBV7-9 to TRBJ1-1; the D gene is possibly TRBD1 (6 bases). Germline CDR1 SEHNR, CDR2 FQNEAQ (reference sequence). The CDR3 contains 14 residues. Trimming cost V 5 bases and J 2 bases, with 12 bases left between them. The CDR3 region has the DNA TGTGCCAGCAGCCGACAGGACCAAAACACTGAAGCTTTCTTT. It codes for CASSRQDQNTEAFF.

This clonotype was observed a single time. This sequence joins TRBV5-4 and TRBJ2-1; the D gene is possibly TRBD2 (6 bases). Trimming removed 0 bases at V and 9 bases at J, with 16 bases between. Germline-derived CDR1 and CDR2 are SGHNT and YYREEE (reference sequence). This CDR3 comprises 15 residues. CDR3 nucleotides: TGTGCCAGCAGCTTGGTAACCGCCCCCGGGGGTGAGCAGTTCTTC. This encodes CASSLVTAPGGEQFF.

The chain joins TRBV25-1 to TRBJ2-1, with D perhaps matching TRBD2 (6 bases). This CDR3 has 12 amino acids. Germline V gives CDR1 MGHDK, CDR2 SYGVNS. Trimming pared 2 bases from V and 13 bases from J, leaving 12 bases between. The DNA of the CDR3 is TGTGCCAGCAGTGAAGCTAGCGCAACACAGTTCTTC. As protein: CASSEASATQFF.